The table lists the clone carrying this T cell receptor beta chain with a few counts. Its antigen is still unknown. As the template, RNA transcripts were used to amplify TCR beta CDR3 regions. Second-round multiplex PCR followed a first-round RT-PCR using HTBI primers. TCRdb re-derived calls from the multiplex PCR reads in MiXCR, one entry per CDR3 protein. Found here are around 1,000,000 distinct CDR3 sequences, about two fifths of them singletons; the top ten hold more than 9.5%. These data belong to a study of Graves' ophthalmopathy and Graves' hyperthyroidism. The authors enrolled newly diagnosed hyperthyroidism patients aged 18 to 65 with under 2 months' duration. Symptoms, serum thyroxine and TRAb, thyroid ultrasound, and orbital computed tomography formed the diagnostic basis. Study observations and caveats: Among thyroid clonotypes expanded above 0.001 frequency, most also appeared in blood. Built on 13 signatures, a model told ophthalmopathy apart from stable hyperthyroidism with about 91% sensitivity and under 83% specificity.

The sequenced sample consisted of peripheral blood or thyroid tissue (not recorded which). The receptor's source is an adult man with Graves' hyperthyroidism.

The CDR3 loop is CASSLGGMGVDVNQPQHF. For the CDR3, the DNA is TGTGCCAGCAGTTTAGGGGGGATGGGGGTTGATGTCAATCAGCCCCAGCATTTT. The chain is built from TRBV12-3 or TRBV12-4 and TRBJ1-5; weak D call: TRBD1 (5 bases). Trimming took off 1 base at V and 3 bases at J, with 19 bases between the two ends. The CDR3 length is 18 residues.